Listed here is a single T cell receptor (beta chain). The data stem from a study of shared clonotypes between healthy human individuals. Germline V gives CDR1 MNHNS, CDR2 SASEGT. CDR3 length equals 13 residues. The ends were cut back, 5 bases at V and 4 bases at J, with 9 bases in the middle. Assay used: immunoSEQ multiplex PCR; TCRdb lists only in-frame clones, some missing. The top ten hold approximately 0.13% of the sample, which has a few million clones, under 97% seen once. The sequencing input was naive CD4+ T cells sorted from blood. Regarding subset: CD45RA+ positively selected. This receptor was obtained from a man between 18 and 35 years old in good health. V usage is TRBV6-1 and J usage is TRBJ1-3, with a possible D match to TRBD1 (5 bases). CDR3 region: CASSPGPGNTIYF. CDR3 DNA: TGTGCCAGCAGTCCAGGGCCAGGAAACACCATATATTTT.